Listed here is a single TCR beta chain. This sample is drawn from a study of T cell changes during pregnancy in multiple sclerosis. V lost 8 bases and J 5 bases, leaving 12 bases between the germline ends. CDR1 SQVTM and CDR2 ANQGSEA come from the germline V gene. This CDR3 contains 11 residues. Clones were read by immunoSEQ multiplex PCR, and TCRdb kept only the in-frame ones, dropping some. This sample has over 45,000 clones, with about 90% found just once. The chain uses TRBV29-1 and TRBJ2-5; D may be TRBD2 (6 bases). Specimen: peripheral blood, collected in the first trimester of pregnancy. This TCR derives from a female donor in good health, enrolled as a control in a pregnancy study. The CDR3 region is CSFLAGETQYF. The CDR3, as DNA: TGCAGCTTCCTTGCGGGGGAGACCCAGTACTTC.